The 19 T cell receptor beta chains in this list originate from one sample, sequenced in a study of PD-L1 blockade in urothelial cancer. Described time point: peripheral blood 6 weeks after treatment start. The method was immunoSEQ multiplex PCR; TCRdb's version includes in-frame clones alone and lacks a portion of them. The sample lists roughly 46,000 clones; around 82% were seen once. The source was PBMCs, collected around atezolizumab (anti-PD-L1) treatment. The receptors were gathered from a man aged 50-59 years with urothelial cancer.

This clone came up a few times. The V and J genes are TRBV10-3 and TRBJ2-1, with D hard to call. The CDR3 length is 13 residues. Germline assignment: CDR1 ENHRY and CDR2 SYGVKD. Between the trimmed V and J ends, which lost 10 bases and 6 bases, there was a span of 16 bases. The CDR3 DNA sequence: TGTGCCACGATCAGGTCAGTGGGCAATGAGCAGTTCTTC. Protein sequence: CATIRSVGNEQFF.

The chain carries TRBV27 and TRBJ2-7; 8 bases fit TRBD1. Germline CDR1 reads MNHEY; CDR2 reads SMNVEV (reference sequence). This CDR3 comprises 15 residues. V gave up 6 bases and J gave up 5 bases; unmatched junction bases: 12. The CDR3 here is CASSPADRVIHEQYF. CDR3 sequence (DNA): TGTGCCAGCAGCCCCGCGGACAGGGTGATTCACGAGCAGTACTTC.

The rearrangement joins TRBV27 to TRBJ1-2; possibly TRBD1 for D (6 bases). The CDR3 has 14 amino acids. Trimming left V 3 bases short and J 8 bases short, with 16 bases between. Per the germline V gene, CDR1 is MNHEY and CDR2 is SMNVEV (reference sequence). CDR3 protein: CASSFRNRVYGYTF. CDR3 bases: TGTGCCAGCAGTTTCAGGAACAGGGTATACGGCTACACCTTC.

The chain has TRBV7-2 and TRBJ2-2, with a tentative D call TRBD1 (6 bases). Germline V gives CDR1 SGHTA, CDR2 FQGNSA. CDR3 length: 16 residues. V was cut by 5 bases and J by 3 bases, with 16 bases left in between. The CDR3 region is CASSPRQESYTGELFF. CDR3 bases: TGTGCCAGCAGCCCCCGACAGGAGTCCTACACCGGGGAGCTGTTTTTT.

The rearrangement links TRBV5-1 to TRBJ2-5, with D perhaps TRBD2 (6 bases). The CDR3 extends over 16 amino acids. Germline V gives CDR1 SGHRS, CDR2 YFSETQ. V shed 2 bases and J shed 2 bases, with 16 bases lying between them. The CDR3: CASSFRQGGGQETQYF. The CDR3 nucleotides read TGCGCCAGCAGCTTTCGTCAAGGTGGGGGGCAAGAGACCCAGTACTTC.

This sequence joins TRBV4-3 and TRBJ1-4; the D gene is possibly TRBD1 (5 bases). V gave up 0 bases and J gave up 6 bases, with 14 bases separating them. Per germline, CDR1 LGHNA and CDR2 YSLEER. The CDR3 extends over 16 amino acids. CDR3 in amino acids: CASSQDGRRGDEKLFF. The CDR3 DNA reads TGCGCCAGCAGCCAAGATGGTCGCCGGGGGGATGAAAAACTGTTTTTT.

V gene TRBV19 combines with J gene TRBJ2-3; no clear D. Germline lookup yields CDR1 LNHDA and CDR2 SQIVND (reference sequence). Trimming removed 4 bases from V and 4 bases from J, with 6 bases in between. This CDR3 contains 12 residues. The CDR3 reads CASSTRADTQYF. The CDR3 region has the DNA TGTGCCAGTAGTACCCGGGCAGATACGCAGTATTTT.

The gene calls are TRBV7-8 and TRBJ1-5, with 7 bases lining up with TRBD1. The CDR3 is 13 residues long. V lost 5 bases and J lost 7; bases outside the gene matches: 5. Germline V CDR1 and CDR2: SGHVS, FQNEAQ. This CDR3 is CASSPTGQQPQHF. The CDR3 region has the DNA TGTGCCAGCAGCCCGACAGGGCAACAGCCCCAGCATTTT.

The chain's CDR3 is CASSDPLRDTGELFF. Here the CDR3 DNA reads TGTGCCAGCAGTGATCCGCTCAGGGACACCGGGGAGCTGTTTTTT. The chain carries TRBV25-1 and TRBJ2-2, with TRBD1 as a possible D gene (5 bases). The V end lost 3 bases, the J end lost 3 bases, and 11 bases lay between the germline ends. The CDR3 runs 15 residues. The germline V gene has CDR1 MGHDK and CDR2 SYGVNS.

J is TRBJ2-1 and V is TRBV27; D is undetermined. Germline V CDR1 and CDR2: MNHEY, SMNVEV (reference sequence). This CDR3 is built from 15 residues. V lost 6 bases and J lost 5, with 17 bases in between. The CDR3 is CASSGATTIDNEQFF. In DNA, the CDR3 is TGTGCCAGCAGCGGCGCTACGACAATAGACAATGAGCAGTTCTTC.

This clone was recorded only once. CDR3 in DNA: TGTGCCAGCAGCTACGGCGACTCTGAAGCTTTCTTT. Protein sequence: CASSYGDSEAFF. V gene TRBV7-9 combines with J gene TRBJ1-1, with D uncertain. The V gene's germline CDR1 is SEHNR and CDR2 FQNEAQ (reference sequence). This CDR3 has 12 amino acids. V gave up 4 bases and J gave up 6 bases, with 9 bases separating them.

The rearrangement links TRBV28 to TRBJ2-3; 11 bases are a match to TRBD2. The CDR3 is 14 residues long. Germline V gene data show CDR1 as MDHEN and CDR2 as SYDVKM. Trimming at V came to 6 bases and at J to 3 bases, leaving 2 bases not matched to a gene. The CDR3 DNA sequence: TGTGCCAGCAGGCGACTAGCGGGGACAGATACGCAGTATTTT. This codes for CASRRLAGTDTQYF.

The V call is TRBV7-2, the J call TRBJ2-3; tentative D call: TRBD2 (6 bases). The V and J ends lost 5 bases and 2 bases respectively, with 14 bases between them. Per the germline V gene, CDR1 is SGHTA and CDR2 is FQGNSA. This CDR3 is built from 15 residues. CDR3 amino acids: CASSQLAAYTDTQYF. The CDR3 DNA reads TGTGCCAGCAGCCAGTTAGCGGCTTACACAGATACGCAGTATTTT. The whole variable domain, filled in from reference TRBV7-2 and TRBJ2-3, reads GAGVSQSPSNKVTEKGKDVELRCDPISGHTALYWYRQSLGQGLEFLIYFQGNSAPDKSGLPSDRFSAERTGGSVSTLTIQRTQQEDSAVYLCASSQLAAYTDTQYFGPGTRLTVL.

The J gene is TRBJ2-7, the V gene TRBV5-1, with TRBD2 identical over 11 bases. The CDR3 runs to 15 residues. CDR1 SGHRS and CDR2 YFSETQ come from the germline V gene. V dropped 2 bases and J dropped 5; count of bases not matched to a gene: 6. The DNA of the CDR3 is TGCGCCAGCAGCTTCACGTTGACTAGCGGGAACGAGCAGTACTTC. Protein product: CASSFTLTSGNEQYF.

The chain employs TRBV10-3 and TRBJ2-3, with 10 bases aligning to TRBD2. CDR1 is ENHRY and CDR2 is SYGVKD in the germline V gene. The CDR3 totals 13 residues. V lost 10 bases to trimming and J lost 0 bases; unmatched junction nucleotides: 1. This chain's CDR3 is CATTSGSTDTQYF. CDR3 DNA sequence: TGTGCCACGACTAGCGGGAGCACAGATACGCAGTATTTT.

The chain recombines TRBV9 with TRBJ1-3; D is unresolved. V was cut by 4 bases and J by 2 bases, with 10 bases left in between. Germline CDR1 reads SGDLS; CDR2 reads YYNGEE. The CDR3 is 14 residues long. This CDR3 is CASSPWSAGNTIYF. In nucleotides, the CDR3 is TGTGCCAGCAGCCCCTGGTCGGCTGGAAACACCATATATTTT.

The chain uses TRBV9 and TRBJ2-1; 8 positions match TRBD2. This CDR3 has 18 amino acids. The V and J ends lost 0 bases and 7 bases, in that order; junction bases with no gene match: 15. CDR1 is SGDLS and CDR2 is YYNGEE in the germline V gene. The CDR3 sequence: CASSVDPPQAGVRNEQFF. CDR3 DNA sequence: TGTGCCAGCAGCGTAGACCCCCCCCAAGCGGGGGTCAGAAATGAGCAGTTCTTC.

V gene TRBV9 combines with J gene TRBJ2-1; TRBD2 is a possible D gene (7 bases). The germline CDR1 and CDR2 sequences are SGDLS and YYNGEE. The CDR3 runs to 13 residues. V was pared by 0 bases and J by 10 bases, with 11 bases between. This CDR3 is CASSVGGGWEQFF. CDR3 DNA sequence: TGTGCCAGCAGCGTAGGGGGGGGCTGGGAGCAGTTCTTC.

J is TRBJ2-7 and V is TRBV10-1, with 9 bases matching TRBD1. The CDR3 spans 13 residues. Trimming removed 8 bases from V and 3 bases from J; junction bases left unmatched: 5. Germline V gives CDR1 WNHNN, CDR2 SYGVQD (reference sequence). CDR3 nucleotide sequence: TGCGCCAGCGACAGGGGGTTCATCTACGAGCAGTACTTC. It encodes CASDRGFIYEQYF.